In this sample, the clone carrying this T cell receptor beta chain turned up many times. The antigen remains unidentified. The data derive from a study of T cells in Graves' hyperthyroidism and ophthalmopathy. Graves' hyperthyroidism was deemed stable given no ophthalmopathy progression within 18 months. Each diagnosis drew on symptoms, thyroxine, TRAb, thyroid ultrasound and orbital computed tomography findings. The CDR3 sequence is 14 residues long. Trimming pared 4 bases from V and 5 bases from J, leaving 14 bases between. Amplification yielded TCR beta CDR3 regions, with RNA transcripts as the source. First-round RT-PCR targeting the TCR CDR3 was performed with the HTBI primer set. TCRdb re-called the multiplex PCR reads through MiXCR, storing one row per CDR3 protein. The data hold a few hundred thousand distinct CDR3 sequences, with less than 25% observed a single time. Study results and caveats: Most thyroid clonotypes that were expanded above 0.001 also turned up in blood. Ophthalmopathy prediction by the model preceded onset by a median 6.5 months.

The rearrangement uses TRBV12-3 or TRBV12-4 and TRBJ1-2; maybe TRBD1 (6 bases). The clonotype comes from a man younger than 30 with Graves' hyperthyroidism. Sequenced: blood. DNA for the CDR3: TGTGCCAGCAGTTCGGGGGGGCAAATTTATGGCTACACCTTC. Translation gives CASSSGGQIYGYTF.